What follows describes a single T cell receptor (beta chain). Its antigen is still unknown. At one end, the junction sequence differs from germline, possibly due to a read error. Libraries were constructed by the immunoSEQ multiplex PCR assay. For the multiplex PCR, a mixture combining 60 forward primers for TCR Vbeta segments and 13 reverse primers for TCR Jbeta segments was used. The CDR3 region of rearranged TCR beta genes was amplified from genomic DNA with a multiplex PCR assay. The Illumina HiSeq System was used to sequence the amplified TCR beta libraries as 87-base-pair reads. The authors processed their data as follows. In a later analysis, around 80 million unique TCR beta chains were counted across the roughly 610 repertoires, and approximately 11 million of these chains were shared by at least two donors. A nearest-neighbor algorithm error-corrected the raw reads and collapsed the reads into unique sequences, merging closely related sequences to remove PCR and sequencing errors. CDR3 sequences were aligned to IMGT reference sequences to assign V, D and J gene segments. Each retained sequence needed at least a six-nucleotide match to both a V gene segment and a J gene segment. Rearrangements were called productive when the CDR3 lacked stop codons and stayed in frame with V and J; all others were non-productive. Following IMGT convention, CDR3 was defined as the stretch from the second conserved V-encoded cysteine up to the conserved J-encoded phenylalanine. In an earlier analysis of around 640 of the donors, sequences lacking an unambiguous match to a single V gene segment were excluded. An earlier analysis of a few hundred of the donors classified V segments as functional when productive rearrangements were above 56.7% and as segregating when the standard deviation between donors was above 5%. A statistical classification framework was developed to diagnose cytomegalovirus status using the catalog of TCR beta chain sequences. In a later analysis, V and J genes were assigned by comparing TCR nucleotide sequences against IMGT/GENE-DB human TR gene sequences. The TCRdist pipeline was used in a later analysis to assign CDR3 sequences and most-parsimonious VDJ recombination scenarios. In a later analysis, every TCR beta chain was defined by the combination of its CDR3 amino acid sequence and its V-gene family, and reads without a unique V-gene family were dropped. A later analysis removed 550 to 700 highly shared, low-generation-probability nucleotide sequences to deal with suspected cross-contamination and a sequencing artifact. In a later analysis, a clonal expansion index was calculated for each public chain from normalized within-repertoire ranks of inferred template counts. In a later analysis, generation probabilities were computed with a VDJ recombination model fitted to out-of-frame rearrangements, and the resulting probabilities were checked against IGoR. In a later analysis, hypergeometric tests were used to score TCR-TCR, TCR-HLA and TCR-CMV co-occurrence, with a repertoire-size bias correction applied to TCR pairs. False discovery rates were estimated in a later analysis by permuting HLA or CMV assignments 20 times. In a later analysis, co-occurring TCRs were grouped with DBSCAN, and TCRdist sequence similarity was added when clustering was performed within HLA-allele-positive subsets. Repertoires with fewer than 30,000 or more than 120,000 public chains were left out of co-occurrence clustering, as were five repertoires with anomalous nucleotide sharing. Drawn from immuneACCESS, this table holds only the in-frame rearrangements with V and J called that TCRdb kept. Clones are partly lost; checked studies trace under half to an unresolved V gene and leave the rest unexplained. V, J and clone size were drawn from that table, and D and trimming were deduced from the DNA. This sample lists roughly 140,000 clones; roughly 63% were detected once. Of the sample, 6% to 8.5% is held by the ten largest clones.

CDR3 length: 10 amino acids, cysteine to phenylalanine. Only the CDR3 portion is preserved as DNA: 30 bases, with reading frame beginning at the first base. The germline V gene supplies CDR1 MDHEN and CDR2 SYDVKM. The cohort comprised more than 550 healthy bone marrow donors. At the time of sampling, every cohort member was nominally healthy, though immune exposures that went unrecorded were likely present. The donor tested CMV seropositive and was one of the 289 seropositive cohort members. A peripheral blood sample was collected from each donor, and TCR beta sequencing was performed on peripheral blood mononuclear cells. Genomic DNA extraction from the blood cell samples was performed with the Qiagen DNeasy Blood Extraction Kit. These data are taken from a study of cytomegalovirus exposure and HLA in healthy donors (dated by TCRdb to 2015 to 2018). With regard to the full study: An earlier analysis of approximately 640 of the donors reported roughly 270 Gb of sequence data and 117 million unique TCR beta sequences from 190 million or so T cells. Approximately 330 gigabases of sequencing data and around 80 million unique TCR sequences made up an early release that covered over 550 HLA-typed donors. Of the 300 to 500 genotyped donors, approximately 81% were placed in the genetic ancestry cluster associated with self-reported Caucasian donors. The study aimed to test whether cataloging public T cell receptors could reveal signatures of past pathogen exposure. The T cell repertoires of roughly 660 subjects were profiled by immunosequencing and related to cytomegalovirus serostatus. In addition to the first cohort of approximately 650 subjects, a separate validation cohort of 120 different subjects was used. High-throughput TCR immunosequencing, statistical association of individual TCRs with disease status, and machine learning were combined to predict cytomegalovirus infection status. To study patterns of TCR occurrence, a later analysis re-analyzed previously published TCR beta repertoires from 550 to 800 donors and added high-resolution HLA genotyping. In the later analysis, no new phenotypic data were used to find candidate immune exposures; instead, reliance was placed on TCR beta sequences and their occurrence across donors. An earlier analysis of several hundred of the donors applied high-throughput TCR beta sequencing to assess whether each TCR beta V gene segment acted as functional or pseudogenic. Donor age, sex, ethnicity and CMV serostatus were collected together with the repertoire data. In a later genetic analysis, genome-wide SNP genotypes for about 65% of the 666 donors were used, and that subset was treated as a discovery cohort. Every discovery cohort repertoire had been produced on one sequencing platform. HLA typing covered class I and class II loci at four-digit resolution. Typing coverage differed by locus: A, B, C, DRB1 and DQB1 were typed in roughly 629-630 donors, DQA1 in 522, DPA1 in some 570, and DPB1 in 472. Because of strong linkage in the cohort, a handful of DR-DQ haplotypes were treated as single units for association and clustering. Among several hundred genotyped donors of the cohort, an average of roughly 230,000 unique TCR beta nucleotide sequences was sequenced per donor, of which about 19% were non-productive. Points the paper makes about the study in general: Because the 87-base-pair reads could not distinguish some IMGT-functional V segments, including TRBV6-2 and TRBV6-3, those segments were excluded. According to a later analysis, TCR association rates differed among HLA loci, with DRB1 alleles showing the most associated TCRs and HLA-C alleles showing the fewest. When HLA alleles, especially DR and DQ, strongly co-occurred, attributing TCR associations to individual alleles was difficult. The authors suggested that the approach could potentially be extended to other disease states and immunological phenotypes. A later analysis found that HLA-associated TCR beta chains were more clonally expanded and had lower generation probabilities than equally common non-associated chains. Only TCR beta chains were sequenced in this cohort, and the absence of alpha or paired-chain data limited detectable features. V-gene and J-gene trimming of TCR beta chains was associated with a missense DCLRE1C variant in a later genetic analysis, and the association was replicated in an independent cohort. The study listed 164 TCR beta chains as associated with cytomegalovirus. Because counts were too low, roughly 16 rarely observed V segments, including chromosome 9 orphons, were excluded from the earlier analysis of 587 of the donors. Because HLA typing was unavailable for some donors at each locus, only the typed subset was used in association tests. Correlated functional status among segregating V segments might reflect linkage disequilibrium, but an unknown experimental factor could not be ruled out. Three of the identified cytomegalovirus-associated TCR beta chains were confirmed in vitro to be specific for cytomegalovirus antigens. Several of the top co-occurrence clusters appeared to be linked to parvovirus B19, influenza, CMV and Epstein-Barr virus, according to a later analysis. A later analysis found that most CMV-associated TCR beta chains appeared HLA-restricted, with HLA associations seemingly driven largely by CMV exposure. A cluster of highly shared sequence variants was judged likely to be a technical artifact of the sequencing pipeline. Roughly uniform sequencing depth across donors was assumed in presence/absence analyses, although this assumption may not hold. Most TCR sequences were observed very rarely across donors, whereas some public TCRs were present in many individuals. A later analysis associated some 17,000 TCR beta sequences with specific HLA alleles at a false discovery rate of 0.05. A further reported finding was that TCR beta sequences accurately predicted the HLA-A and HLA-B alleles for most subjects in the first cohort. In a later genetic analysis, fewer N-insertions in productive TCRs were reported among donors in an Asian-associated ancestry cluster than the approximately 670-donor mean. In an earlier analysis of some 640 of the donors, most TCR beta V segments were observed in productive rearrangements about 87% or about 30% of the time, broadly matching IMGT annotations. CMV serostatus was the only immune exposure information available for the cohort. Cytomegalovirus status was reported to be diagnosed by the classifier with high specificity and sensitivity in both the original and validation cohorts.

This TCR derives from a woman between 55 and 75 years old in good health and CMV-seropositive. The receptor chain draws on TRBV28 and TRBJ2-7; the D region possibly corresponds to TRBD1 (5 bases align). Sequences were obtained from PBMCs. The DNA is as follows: TGTGCCAGCAGTTTAGTATCAGGGCACTTC. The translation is CASSLVSGHF.